Sequencing of this T cell receptor beta chain was carried out in a study of OX40 agonist ivuxolimab in advanced cancers. The CDR3 sequence is 14 residues long. Germline-derived CDR1 and CDR2 are MDHEN and SYDVKM. Deletions cut 3 bases from V and 1 base from J, with 10 bases between. Comments on this clone: Its antigen is not identified.

The study, taken as a whole, reports: Expanded peripheral T-cell antigen specificity went undetermined.

Libraries were prepared by immunoSEQ multiplex PCR; TCRdb keeps only in-frame clonotypes and omits some of them. This sample has around 32,000 clones, with approximately 89% found just once. The sequencing used CD4+ or CD8+ T cells sorted from blood, collected in a trial of the OX40 agonist ivuxolimab. This clonotype was sampled from an adult with an advanced solid tumor such as melanoma, head and neck, liver or kidney cancer. The V gene is TRBV28, the J gene TRBJ2-7; no clear D gene. The CDR3 nucleotides are TGTGCCAGCAGTTTTCGAGGTGATTCCTACGAGCAGTACTTC. It specifies CASSFRGDSYEQYF.